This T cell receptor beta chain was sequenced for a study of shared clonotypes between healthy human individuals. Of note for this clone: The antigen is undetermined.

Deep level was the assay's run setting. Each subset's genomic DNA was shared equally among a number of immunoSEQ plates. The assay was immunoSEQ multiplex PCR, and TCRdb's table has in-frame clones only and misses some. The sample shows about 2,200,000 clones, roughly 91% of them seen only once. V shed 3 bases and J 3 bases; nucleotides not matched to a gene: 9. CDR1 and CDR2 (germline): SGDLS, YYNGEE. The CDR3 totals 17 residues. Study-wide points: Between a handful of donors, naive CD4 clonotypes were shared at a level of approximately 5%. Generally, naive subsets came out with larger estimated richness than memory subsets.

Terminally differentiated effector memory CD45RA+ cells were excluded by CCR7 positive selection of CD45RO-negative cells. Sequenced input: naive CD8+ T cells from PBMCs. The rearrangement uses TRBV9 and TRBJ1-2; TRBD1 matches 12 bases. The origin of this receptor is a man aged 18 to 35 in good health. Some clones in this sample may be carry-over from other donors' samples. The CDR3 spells CASSAQTGTGGDYGYTF. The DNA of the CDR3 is TGTGCCAGCAGCGCACAGACCGGGACAGGGGGCGACTATGGCTACACCTTC. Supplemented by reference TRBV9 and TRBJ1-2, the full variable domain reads DSGVTQTPKHLITATGQRVTLRCSPRSGDLSVYWYQQSLDQGLQFLIQYYNGEERAKGNILERFSAQQFPDLHSELNLSSLELGDSALYFCASSAQTGTGGDYGYTFGSGTRLTVV.